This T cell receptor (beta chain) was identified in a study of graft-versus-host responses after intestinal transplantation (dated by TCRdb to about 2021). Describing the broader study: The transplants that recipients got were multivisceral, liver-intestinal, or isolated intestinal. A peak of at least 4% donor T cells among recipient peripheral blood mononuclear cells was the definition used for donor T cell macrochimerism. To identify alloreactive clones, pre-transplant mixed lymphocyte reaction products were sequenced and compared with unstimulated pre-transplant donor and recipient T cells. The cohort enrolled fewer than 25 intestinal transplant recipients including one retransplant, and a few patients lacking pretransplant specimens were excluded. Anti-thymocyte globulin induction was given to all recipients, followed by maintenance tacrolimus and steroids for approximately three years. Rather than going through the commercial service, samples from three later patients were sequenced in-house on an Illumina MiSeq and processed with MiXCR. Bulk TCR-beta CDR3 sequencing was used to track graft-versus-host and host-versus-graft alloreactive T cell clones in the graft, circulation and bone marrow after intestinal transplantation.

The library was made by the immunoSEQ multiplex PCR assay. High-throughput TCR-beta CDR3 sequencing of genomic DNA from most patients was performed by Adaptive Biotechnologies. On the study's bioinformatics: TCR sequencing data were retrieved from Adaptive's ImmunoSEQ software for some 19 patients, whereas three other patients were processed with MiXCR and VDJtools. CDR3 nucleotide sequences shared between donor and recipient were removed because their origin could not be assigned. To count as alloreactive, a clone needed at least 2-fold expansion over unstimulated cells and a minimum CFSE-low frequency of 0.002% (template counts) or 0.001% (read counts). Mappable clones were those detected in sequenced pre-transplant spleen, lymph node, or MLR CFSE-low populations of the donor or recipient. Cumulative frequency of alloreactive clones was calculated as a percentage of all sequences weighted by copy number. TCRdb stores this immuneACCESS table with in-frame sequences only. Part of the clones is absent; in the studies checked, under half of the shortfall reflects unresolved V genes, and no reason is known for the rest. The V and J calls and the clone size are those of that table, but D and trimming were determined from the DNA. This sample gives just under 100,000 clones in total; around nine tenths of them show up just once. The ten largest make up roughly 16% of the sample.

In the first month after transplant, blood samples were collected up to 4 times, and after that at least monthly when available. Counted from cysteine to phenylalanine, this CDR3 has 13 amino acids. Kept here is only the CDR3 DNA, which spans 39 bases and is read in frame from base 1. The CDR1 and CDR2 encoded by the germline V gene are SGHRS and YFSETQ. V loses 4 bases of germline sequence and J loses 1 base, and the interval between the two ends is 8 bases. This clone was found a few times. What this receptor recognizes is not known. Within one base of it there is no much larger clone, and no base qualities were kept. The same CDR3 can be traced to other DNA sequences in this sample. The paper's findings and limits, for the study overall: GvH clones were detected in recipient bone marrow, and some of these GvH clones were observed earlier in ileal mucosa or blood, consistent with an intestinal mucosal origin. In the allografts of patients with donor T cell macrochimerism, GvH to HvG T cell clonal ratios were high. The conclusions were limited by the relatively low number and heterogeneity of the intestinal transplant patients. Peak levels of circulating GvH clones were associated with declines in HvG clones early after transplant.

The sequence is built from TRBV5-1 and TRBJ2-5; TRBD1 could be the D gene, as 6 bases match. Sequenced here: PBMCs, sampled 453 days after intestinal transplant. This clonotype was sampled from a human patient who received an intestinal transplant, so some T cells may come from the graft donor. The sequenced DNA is TGCGCCAGCAGCCAGGGGAGCCAAGAGACCCAGTACTTC. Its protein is CASSQGSQETQYF.